This T cell receptor (beta chain) comes out of a study of blood T cell repertoires in COVID-19. Overall study context: T cells, B-cell-depleted T cells, or PBMCs provided the cDNA or gDNA that served as material.

Under the authors' procedure: Estimates of nucleated cell counts were drawn from the amplification of reference gene primers. Some clones are missing from TCRdb's copy, which holds only in-frame ones; the method was immunoSEQ multiplex PCR. V and J calls and clone size are given by that table; D and trimming were obtained from the DNA. The sample has approximately 250,000 clones, around 86% seen once. This clone was seen more than once but under ten times. Trimming shortened V by 3 bases and J by 1 base, and 25 bases separated the two germline ends. CDR3 length: 19 residues. In germline, CDR1 is MDHEN, CDR2 SYDVKM.

The material sequenced was peripheral blood. The TCR sequence derives from a woman aged 55-75 years with COVID-19, enrolled during active disease. This chain connects TRBV28 to TRBJ2-7; the D gene is possibly TRBD2 (5 bases). The chain's CDR3 is CASSFMGGSWSRGSYEQYF. Written as DNA, the CDR3 is TGTGCCAGCAGTTTTATGGGCGGTAGCTGGAGCCGCGGGTCCTACGAGCAGTACTTC.